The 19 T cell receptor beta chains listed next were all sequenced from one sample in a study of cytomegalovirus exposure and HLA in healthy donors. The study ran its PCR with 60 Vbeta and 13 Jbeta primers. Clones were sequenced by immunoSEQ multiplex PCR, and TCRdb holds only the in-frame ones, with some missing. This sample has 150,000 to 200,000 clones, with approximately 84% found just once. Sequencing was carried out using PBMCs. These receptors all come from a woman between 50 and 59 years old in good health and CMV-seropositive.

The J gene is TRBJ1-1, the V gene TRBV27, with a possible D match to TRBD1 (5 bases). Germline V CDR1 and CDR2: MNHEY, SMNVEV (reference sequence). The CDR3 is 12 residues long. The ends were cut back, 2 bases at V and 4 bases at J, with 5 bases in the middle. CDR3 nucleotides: TGTGCCAGCAGTTTAAGGGGCACTGAAGCTTTCTTT. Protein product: CASSLRGTEAFF.

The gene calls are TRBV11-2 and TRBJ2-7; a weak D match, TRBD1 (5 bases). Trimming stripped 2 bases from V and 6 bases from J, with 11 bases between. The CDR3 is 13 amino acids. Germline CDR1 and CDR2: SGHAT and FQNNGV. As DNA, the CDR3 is TGTGCCAGCAGCTTAAGGCAGGGAAGCGAGCAGTACTTC. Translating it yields CASSLRQGSEQYF.

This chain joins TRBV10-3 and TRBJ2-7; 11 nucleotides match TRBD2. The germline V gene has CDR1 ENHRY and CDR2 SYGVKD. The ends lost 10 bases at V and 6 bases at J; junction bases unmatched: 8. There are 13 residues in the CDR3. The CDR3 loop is CARGLAADGEQYF. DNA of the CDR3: TGTGCCAGGGGACTAGCGGCCGACGGCGAGCAGTACTTC.

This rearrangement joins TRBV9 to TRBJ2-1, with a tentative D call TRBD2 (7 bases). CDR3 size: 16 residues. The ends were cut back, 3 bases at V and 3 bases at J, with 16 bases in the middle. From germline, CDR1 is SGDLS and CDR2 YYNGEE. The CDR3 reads CASSEGGGDYYNEQFF. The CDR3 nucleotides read TGTGCCAGCAGCGAGGGGGGCGGGGACTACTACAATGAGCAGTTCTTC.

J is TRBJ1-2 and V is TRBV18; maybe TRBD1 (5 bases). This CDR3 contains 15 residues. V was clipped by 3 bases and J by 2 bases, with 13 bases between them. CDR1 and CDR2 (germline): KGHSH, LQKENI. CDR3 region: CASSPLGARNYGYTF. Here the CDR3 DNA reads TGTGCCAGCTCACCCTTAGGGGCGCGGAACTATGGCTACACCTTC.

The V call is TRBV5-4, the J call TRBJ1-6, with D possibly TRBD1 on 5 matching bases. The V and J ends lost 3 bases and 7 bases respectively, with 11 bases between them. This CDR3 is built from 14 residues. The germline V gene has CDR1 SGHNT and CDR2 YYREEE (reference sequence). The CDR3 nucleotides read TGTGCCAGCAGCTCGGACAAAGTGAATTCACCCCTCCACTTT. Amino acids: CASSSDKVNSPLHF.

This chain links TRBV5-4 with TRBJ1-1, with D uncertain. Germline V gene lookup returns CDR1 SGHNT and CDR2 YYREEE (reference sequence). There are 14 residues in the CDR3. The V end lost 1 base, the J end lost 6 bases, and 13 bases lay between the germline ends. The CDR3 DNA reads TGTGCCAGCAGCTTGTTTGGCGGACTATCTGAAGCTTTCTTT. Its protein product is CASSLFGGLSEAFF.

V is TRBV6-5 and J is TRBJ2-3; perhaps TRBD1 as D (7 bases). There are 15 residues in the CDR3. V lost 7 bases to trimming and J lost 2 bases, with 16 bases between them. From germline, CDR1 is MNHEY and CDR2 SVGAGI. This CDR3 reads CASIQGRGFTDTQYF. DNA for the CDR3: TGTGCCAGCATACAGGGGCGGGGATTCACAGATACGCAGTATTTT.

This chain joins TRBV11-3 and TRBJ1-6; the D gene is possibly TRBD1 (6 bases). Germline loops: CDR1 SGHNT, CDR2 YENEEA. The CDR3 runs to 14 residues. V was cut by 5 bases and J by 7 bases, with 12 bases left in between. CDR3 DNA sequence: TGTGCCAGCAGCACCGGACAGCCAAATTCACCCCTCCACTTT. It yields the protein CASSTGQPNSPLHF.

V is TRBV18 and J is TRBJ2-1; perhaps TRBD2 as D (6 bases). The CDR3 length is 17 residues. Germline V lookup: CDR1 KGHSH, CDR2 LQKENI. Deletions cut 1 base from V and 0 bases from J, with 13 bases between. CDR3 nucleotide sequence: TGTGCCAGCTCACCACGGGGGGTTGGAGTCTCCTACAATGAGCAGTTCTTC. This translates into CASSPRGVGVSYNEQFF.

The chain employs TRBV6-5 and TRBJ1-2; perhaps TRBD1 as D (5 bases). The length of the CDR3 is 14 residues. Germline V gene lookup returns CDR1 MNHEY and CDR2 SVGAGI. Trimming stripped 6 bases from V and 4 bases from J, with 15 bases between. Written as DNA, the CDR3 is TGTGCCAGCAGCCGCCGGGGGGAGGGCTATGGCTACACCTTC. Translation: CASSRRGEGYGYTF.

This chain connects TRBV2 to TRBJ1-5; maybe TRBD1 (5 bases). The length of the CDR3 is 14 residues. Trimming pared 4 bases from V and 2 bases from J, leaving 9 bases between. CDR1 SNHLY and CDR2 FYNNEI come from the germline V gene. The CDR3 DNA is TGTGCCAGCAGTGGCAGGGTGGGCAATCAGCCCCAGCATTTT. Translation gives CASSGRVGNQPQHF.

CDR3 sequence reads: CASSPGLRNTEAFF. As DNA, the CDR3 is TGTGCCAGCAGCCCCGGACTGAGGAACACTGAAGCTTTCTTT. The rearrangement joins TRBV9 to TRBJ1-1, with D uncertain. The germline CDR1 and CDR2 sequences are SGDLS and YYNGEE. There are 14 residues in the CDR3. Trimming pared 4 bases from V and 1 base from J, leaving 11 bases between.

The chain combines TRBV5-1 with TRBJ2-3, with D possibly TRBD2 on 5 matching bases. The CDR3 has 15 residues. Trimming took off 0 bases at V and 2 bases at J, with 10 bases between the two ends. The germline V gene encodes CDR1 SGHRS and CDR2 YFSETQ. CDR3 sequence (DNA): TGCGCCAGCAGCTTGGACGGGGATCACACAGATACGCAGTATTTT. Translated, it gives CASSLDGDHTDTQYF.

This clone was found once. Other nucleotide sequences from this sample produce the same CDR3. In DNA, the CDR3 is TGTGCCAGCAGCTTGACAGGGGGAACGGAGACCCAGTACTTC. It specifies CASSLTGGTETQYF. This chain connects TRBV7-3 to TRBJ2-5; 9 bases are a match to TRBD1. There are 14 residues in the CDR3. V shed 3 bases, J shed 5 bases, and the junction held 4 bases outside the gene matches. CDR1 SGHTA and CDR2 FQGTGA come from the germline V gene.

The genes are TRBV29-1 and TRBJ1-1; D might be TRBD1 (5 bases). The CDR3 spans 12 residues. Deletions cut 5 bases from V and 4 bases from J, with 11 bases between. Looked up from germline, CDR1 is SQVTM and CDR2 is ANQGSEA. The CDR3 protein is CSVSRGGTEAFF. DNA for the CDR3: TGCAGCGTTTCTCGGGGGGGCACTGAAGCTTTCTTT.

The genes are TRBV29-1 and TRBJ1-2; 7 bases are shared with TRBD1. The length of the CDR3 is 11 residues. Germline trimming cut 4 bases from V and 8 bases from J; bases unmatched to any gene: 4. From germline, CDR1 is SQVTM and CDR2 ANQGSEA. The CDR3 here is CSVGDSGGYTF. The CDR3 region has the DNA TGCAGCGTTGGGGACAGCGGGGGCTACACCTTC.

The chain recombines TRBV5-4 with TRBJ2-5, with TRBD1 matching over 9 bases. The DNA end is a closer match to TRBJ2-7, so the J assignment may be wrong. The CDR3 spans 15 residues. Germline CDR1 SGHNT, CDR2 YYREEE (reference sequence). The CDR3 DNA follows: TGTGCCAGCAGCCTACTCGGACAGGGGACCTACGAGCAGTACTTC. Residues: CASSLLGQGTYEQYF.

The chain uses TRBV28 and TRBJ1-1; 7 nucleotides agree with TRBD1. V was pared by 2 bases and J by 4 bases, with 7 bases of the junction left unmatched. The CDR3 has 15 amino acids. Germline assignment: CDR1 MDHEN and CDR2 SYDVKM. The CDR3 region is CASSLLDRPGTEAFF. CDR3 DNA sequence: TGTGCCAGCAGTTTACTGGACAGGCCCGGCACTGAAGCTTTCTTT.